This TCR beta chain originates from a study of CD8 T cells in Susac syndrome. The RNA input was about 0.45 to 1 ug, and it was reverse transcribed with random hexamers. TCRdb re-called the immunoSEQ multiplex PCR reads with MiXCR, one entry per CDR3 protein. The sample includes approximately 140,000 distinct CDR3 sequences, approximately 95% of them seen just once. CDR3 size: 12 residues. Germline lookup yields CDR1 SGHNT and CDR2 YYREEE (reference sequence). V was pared by 0 bases and J by 7 bases, with 4 bases between. Material for sequencing was CD8+ T cells from PBMCs. The chain joins TRBV5-4 to TRBJ2-2; D unresolved. This TCR derives from a human donor in good health. The CDR3 sequence: CASSLGYGELFF. DNA for the CDR3: TGTGCCAGCAGCTTGGGGTACGGGGAGCTGTTTTTT. The full variable domain, in which reference TRBV5-4 and TRBJ2-2 provide the parts outside the CDR3, is ETGVTQSPTHLIKTRGQQVTLRCSSQSGHNTVSWYQQALGQGPQFIFQYYREEENGRGNFPPRFSGLQFPNYSSELNVNALELDDSALYLCASSLGYGELFFGEGSRLTVL.